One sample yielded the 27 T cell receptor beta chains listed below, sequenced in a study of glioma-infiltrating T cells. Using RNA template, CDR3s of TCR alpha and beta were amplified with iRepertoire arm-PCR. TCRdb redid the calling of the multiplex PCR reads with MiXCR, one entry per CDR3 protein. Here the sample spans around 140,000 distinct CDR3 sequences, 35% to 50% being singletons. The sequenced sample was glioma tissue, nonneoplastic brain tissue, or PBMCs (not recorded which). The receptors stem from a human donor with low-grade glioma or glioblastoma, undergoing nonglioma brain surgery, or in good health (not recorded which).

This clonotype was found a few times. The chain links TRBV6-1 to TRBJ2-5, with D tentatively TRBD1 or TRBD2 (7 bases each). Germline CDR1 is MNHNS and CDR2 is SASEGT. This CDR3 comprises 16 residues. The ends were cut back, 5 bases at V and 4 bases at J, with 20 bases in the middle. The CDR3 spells CASSKPGGASRETQYF. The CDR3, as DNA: TGTGCCAGCAGTAAGCCAGGGGGGGCGAGTCGAGAGACCCAGTACTTC.

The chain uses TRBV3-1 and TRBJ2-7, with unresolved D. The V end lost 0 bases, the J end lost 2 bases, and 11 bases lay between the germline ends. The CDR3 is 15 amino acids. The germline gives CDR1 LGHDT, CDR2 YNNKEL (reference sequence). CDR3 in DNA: TGTGCCAGCAGCCAAGAATGGGGTCACGCCTACGAGCAGTACTTC. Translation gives CASSQEWGHAYEQYF.

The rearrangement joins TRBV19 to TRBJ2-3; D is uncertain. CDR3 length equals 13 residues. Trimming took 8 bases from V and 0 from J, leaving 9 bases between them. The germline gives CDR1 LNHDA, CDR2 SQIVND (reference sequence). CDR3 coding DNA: TGTGCCAGTGCCTGGGCTAGCACAGATACGCAGTATTTT. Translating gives CASAWASTDTQYF.

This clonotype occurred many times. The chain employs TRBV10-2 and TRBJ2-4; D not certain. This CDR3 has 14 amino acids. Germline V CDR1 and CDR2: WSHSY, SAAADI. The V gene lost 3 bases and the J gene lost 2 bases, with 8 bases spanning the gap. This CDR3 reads CASSDSVTKNIQYF. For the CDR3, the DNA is TGCGCCAGCAGTGACTCGGTCACCAAAAACATTCAGTACTTC.

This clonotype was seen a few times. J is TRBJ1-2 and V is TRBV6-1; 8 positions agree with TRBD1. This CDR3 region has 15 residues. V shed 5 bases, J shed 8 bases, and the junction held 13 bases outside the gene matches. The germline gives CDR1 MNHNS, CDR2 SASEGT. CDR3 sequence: CASSSQDRGGGGYTF. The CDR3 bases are TGTGCCAGCAGTAGCCAAGACAGGGGAGGCGGCGGCTACACCTTC.

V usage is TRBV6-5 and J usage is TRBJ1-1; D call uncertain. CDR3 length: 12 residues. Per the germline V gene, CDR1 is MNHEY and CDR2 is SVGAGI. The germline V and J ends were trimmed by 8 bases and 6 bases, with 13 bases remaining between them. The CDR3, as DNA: TGTGCCAGCGGGGAGGAGAGGGCTGAAGCTTTCTTT. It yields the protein CASGEERAEAFF.

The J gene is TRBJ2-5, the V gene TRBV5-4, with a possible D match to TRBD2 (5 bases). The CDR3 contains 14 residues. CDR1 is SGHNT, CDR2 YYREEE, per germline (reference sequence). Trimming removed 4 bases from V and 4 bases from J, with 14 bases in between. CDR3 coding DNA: TGTGCCAGCAGCCGGGCCACGGACTTAGAGACCCAGTACTTC. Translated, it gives CASSRATDLETQYF.

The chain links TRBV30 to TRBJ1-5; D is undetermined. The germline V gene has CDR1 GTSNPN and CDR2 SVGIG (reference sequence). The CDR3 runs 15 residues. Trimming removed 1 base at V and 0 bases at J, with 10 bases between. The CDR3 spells CAWSAKQYSNQPQHF. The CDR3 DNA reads TGTGCCTGGAGTGCCAAACAGTATAGCAATCAGCCCCAGCATTTT. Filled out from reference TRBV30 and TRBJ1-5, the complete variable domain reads SQTIHQWPATLVQPVGSPLSLECTVEGTSNPNLYWYRQAAGRGLQLLFYSVGIGQISSEVPQNLSASRPQDRQFILSSKKLLLSDSGFYLCAWSAKQYSNQPQHFGDGTRLSIL.

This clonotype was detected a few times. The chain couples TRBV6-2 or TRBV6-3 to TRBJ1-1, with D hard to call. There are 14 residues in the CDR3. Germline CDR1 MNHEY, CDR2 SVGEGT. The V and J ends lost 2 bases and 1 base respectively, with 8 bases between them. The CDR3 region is CASSYLYTNTEAFF. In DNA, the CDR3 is TGTGCCAGCAGTTACCTATACACGAACACTGAAGCTTTCTTT.

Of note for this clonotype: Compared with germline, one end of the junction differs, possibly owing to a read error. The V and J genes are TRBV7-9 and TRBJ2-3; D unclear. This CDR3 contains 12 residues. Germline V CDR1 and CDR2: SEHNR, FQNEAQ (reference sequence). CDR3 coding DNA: TGTGCCCGCAGCCCCTCGCACGAAGCGCAGTATTTT. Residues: CARSPSHEAQYF.

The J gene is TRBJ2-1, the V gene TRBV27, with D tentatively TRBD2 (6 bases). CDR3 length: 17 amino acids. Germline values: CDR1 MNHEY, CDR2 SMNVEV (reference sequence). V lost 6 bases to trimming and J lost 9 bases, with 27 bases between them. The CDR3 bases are TGTGCCAGCAGCCACCTCTCGGGGGAGAGTACAATCGGTGAGCAGTTCTTC. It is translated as CASSHLSGESTIGEQFF.

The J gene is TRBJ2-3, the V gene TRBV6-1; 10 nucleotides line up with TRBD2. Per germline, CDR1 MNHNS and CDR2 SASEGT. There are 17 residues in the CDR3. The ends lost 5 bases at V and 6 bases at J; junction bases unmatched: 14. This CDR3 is CASSSSLASGSSDTQYF. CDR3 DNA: TGTGCCAGCAGTTCTTCATTGGCTAGCGGGAGCTCCGATACGCAGTATTTT.

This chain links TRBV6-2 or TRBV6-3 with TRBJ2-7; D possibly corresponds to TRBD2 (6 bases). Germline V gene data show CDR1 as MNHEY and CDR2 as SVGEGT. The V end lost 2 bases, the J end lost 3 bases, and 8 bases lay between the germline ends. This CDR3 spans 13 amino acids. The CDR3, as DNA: TGTGCCAGCAGTTACGGGACTTACTACGAGCAGTACTTC. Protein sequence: CASSYGTYYEQYF.

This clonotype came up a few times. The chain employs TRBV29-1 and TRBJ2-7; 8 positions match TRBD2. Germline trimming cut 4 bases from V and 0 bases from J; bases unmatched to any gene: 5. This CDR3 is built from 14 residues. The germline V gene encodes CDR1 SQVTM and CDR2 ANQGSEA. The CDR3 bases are TGCAGCGTTGTAAAGGGGACTAGCTCCTACGAGCAGTACTTC. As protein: CSVVKGTSSYEQYF.

CDR3 sequence (DNA): TGCAGTGCTATAAGGACTAGCCTCTCCTACAATGAGCAGTTCTTC. It encodes CSAIRTSLSYNEQFF. The genes are TRBV20-1 and TRBJ2-1; 8 bases fit TRBD2. From germline, CDR1 is DFQATT and CDR2 SNEGSKA (reference sequence). V was clipped by 4 bases and J by 0 bases; unmatched bases: 5. This CDR3 has 15 amino acids.

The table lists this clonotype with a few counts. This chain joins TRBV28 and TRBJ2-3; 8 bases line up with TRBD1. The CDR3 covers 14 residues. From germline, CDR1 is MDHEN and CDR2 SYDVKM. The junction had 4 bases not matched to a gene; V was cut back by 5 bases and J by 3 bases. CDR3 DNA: TGTGCCAGCAGTCCGGACAGGGTAACAGATACGCAGTATTTT. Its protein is CASSPDRVTDTQYF.

The CDR3 region is CSASVRNYGYTF. The CDR3 DNA reads as TGCAGTGCTAGCGTCCGTAACTATGGCTACACCTTC. The rearrangement uses TRBV20-1 and TRBJ1-2; D gene uncertain. Trimming pared 3 bases from V and 1 base from J, leaving 6 bases between. The CDR3 extends over 12 amino acids. The germline gives CDR1 DFQATT, CDR2 SNEGSKA (reference sequence).

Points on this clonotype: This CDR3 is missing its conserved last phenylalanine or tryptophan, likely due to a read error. CDR3 sequence reads: CASSYSGQPTDTQYL. The CDR3, as DNA: TGTGCCAGCAGTTACTCAGGACAGCCCACAGATACGCAGTATCTT. This chain joins TRBV6-5 and TRBJ2-3; D may be TRBD1 (6 bases). V shed 0 bases and J shed 2 bases, with 9 bases lying between them. CDR1 and CDR2 from the germline V gene are MNHEY and SVGAGI. This CDR3 region has 15 residues.

The CDR3 sequence is CSAREPLRLAGDEQYF. CDR3 DNA sequence: TGCAGTGCTAGGGAACCGCTGAGGCTAGCGGGAGACGAGCAGTACTTC. The chain recombines TRBV20-1 with TRBJ2-7; 10 bases line up with TRBD2. The CDR3 covers 16 residues. V gave up 3 bases and J gave up 5 bases; unmatched junction bases: 13. Germline V gives CDR1 DFQATT, CDR2 SNEGSKA (reference sequence).

This chain's CDR3 is CASSYSSSFNQPQHF. In DNA form, the CDR3 reads TGTGCCAGCAGTTACTCGTCAAGTTTCAATCAGCCCCAGCATTTT. The rearrangement joins TRBV6-6 to TRBJ1-5, with no clear D. V was cut by 0 bases and J by 3 bases, with 9 bases left in between. Germline V lookup: CDR1 MNHNY, CDR2 SVGAGI (reference sequence). The length of the CDR3 is 15 residues.

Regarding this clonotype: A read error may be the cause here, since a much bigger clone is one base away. The CDR3 reads CASSFTRNTEAFF. The CDR3, as DNA: TGTGCCAGCAGTTTCACCCGGAACACTGAAGCTTTCTTT. This chain uses TRBV27 with TRBJ1-1; D gene unclear. This CDR3 is 13 amino acids long. Per germline, CDR1 MNHEY and CDR2 SMNVEV (reference sequence). Trimming took off 3 bases at V and 1 base at J, with 6 bases between the two ends.

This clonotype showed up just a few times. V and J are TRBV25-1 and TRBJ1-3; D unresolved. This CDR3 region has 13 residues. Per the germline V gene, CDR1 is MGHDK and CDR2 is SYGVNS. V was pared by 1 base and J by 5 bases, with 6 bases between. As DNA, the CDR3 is TGTGCCAGCAGTGAATGGAGCAGAAACACCATATATTTT. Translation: CASSEWSRNTIYF.

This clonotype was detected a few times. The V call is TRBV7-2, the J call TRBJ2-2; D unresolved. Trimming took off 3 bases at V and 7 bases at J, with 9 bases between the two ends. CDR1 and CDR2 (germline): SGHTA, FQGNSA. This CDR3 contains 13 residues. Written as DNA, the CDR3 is TGTGCCAGCAGCTTGAATCTGGTCGGGGAGCTGTTTTTT. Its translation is CASSLNLVGELFF.

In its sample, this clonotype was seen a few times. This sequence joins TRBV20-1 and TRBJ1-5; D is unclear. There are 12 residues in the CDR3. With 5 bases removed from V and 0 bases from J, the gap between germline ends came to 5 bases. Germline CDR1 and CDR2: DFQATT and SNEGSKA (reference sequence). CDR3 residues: CSARYSNQPQHF. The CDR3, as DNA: TGCAGTGCTCGATATAGCAATCAGCCCCAGCATTTT.

CDR3 region: CASTGDRVVDNEQFF. The DNA for the CDR3 is TGTGCCAGCACCGGGGACAGGGTAGTGGACAATGAGCAGTTCTTC. J is TRBJ2-1 and V is TRBV12-3 or TRBV12-4, with 9 bases lining up with TRBD1. With V trimmed by 7 bases and J by 5 bases, 9 bases remained unmatched. CDR3 length: 15 amino acids.

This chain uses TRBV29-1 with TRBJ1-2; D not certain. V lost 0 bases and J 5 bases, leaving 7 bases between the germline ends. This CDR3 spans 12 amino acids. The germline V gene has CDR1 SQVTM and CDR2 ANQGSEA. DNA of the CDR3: TGCAGCGTTGAAGATCCCAGATATGGCTACACCTTC. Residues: CSVEDPRYGYTF.

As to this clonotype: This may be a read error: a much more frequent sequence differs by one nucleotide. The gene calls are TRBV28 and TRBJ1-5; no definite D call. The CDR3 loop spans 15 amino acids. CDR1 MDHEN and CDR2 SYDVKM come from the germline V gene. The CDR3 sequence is CAGRMIQNLNQPQHF. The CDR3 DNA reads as TGTGCCGGCAGGATGATCCAGAACCTTAATCAGCCCCAGCATTTT. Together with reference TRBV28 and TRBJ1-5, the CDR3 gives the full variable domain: DVKVTQSSRYLVKRTGEKVFLECVQDMDHENMFWYRQDPGLGLRLIYFSYDVKMKEKGDIPEGYSVSREKKERFSLILESASTNQTSMYLCAGRMIQNLNQPQHFGDGTRLSIL.